The T cell receptor (beta chain) under discussion was sequenced for a study of blood T cell repertoires in COVID-19. Overall study: Samples of COVID-19 (acute and convalescent) were obtained from the United States, Italy and Spain. In each case, the material was cDNA or gDNA derived from T cells, B-cell-depleted T cells, or PBMCs.

The CDR3 is 13 amino acids. With 6 bases clipped from V and 4 bases from J, the junction kept 4 bases outside the gene matches. Germline loops: CDR1 SQVTM, CDR2 ANQGSEA. Comments on this clone: The same CDR3 can be traced to other DNA sequences in this sample.

Per the study methods: Quantification of nucleated cells was approximated via reference gene primer amplification. Measured with immunoSEQ multiplex PCR; TCRdb has only the in-frame clones, and not every one. V and J calls and clone size follow that table, whereas D and trimming were derived from the DNA. Here the sample spans approximately 150,000 clones, about four fifths being singletons. V usage is TRBV29-1 and J usage is TRBJ2-7, with 12 bases that match TRBD1. What was sequenced was peripheral blood. This clonotype originated in an older man who had recovered from COVID-19. CDR3 sequence reads: CSVPGQGAYEQYF. The CDR3 DNA follows: TGCAGCGTACCGGGACAGGGGGCGTACGAGCAGTACTTC.